This T cell receptor (beta chain) was recovered during a study of T cell responses to AZD1222 COVID-19 vaccine. Details on this clone: Its antigen is still unknown.

The study, taken as a whole, reports: No repertoire was sampled before or during the peak T cell response, only after it. Regions 160-218 and 743-854 dominated among vaccine-associated CD4 TCRs spanning spike. Receipt of two AZD1222 doses was followed by a rise in Spike-specific TCR breadth and depth.

The table came from immunoSEQ multiplex PCR; TCRdb's copy has only in-frame clones and leaves some out. This table has 150,000 or so clones, 90% appearing once. CDR3 length: 14 residues. The V gene's germline CDR1 is SGHTA and CDR2 FQGNSA. Trimming left V 1 base short and J 2 bases short, with 8 bases between. This clonotype originated in an adult in good health. The starting material was peripheral blood, obtained on day 0 of AZD1222 vaccination. The chain couples TRBV7-2 to TRBJ1-2; tentative D call: TRBD1 (5 bases). CDR3 nucleotide sequence: TGTGCCAGCAGCTTAGGACAGTCAAACTATGGCTACACCTTC. As protein: CASSLGQSNYGYTF.